Included here is one TCR beta chain sequence, with context. Other DNA variants within this sample encode the same CDR3. These data are taken from a study of blood T cell repertoires in COVID-19. Study at large: Material from acute and convalescent COVID-19 was sourced from the United States, Italy and Spain.

Cohorts were based on clinical histories the participants reported. Donors of Cohort 3 who recovered were those that had two negative PCRs, clearance, or symptom resolution. The CDR3 is 13 amino acids. The V and J ends lost 1 base and 5 bases respectively, with 8 bases between them. Looked up from germline, CDR1 is LNHDA and CDR2 is SQIVND (reference sequence). Profiled with immunoSEQ multiplex PCR; TCRdb holds only in-frame clones, not every one. The sample shows more than 400,000 clones, about nine tenths of them seen only once. The gene calls are TRBV19 and TRBJ1-2, with no clear D. This TCR derives from a man between 18 and 29 years old who had recovered from COVID-19. The sample comprised PBMCs or T cells enriched from blood (not recorded which). This chain's CDR3 is CASSIAGGYGYTF. CDR3 coding DNA: TGTGCCAGTAGTATAGCCGGAGGGTATGGCTACACCTTC. Full variable domain (remainder filled in from reference TRBV19 and TRBJ1-2): DGGITQSPKYLFRKEGQNVTLSCEQNLNHDAMYWYRQDPGQGLRLIYYSQIVNDFQKGDIAEGYSVSREKKESFPLTVTSAQKNPTAFYLCASSIAGGYGYTFGSGTRLTVV.